These 15 T cell receptor beta chains originate from one sample sequenced in a study of vaccination and CD4 T cells after COVID-19. MiXCR was run by TCRdb on the PCR reads, yielding one entry per CDR3 protein. The data contain roughly 31,000 distinct CDR3 sequences, 49% of them singletons. Time point meaning: late sampling 161 to 241 days after vaccination in three convalescent patients. The source was CD4+ T cells from blood, collected about 7 months after SARS-CoV-2 vaccination. All receptors come from a human donor who had recovered from COVID-19.

This clonotype was seen only a few times. This rearrangement joins TRBV7-2 to TRBJ2-1; D gene unclear. Germline lookup yields CDR1 SGHTA and CDR2 FQGNSA. This CDR3 comprises 10 residues. Trimming left V 0 bases short and J 15 bases short, with 6 bases between. The CDR3 sequence is CASSLAHLFF. CDR3 coding DNA: TGTGCCAGCAGCTTAGCCCATTTGTTCTTC. The full variable domain, in which reference TRBV7-2 and TRBJ2-1 provide the parts outside the CDR3, is GAGVSQSPSNKVTEKGKDVELRCDPISGHTALYWYRQSLGQGLEFLIYFQGNSAPDKSGLPSDRFSAERTGGSVSTLTIQRTQQEDSAVYLCASSLAHLFFGPGTRLTVL.

V gene TRBV6-2 or TRBV6-3 combines with J gene TRBJ1-1; D is unclear. The length of the CDR3 is 13 residues. From germline, CDR1 is MNHEY and CDR2 SVGEGT. Deletions cut 6 bases from V and 1 base from J, with 9 bases between. CDR3 in amino acids: CASRDPGNTEAFF. The CDR3, as DNA: TGTGCCAGCAGGGACCCGGGGAACACTGAAGCTTTCTTT.

The chain has TRBV12-3 or TRBV12-4 and TRBJ2-5; D may be TRBD1 or TRBD2 (5 bases each). The CDR3 is made up of 14 amino acids. Trimming shortened V by 2 bases and J by 5 bases, and 12 bases separated the two germline ends. CDR3 in DNA: TGTGCCAGCAGTTTAAGGGCAGGGAGCGAGACCCAGTACTTC. It codes for CASSLRAGSETQYF.

A few counts support this clonotype. J is TRBJ2-7 and V is TRBV20-1, with 8 bases identical to TRBD2. The CDR3 is 14 residues long. Losses at the gene ends were 1 base for V and 6 bases for J; bases not matched to a gene: 8. Germline-derived CDR1 and CDR2 are DFQATT and SNEGSKA (reference sequence). The CDR3 nucleotides are TGCAGTGCTAGAGGTCCCGGGACTAGGGGCGAGCAGTACTTC. Its protein product is CSARGPGTRGEQYF.

The chain combines TRBV11-1 with TRBJ2-6; no clear D gene. Per germline, CDR1 SGHAT and CDR2 FQDESV (reference sequence). Deletions cut 0 bases from V and 4 bases from J, with 10 bases between. The CDR3 is made up of 16 amino acids. This chain's CDR3 is CASSLAGRVGANVLTF. The CDR3, as DNA: TGTGCCAGCAGCTTAGCTGGACGAGTCGGGGCCAACGTCCTGACTTTC.

This clonotype was detected a few times. The chain recombines TRBV6-2 or TRBV6-3 with TRBJ2-1; 14 nucleotides agree with TRBD2. Trimming removed 6 bases from V and 6 bases from J; junction bases left unmatched: 7. Per the germline V gene, CDR1 is MNHEY and CDR2 is SVGEGT. The CDR3 is 16 residues long. CDR3 DNA: TGTGCCAGCAGCCTGACTAGCGGGAGGGTTGGCAATGAGCAGTTCTTC. Its protein product is CASSLTSGRVGNEQFF.

This clonotype is judged medium-sized. The chain carries TRBV4-2 and TRBJ2-2; perhaps D is TRBD1 or TRBD2 (5 bases each). Germline CDR1 is LGHNA and CDR2 is YNFKEQ. Trimming removed 0 bases at V and 5 bases at J, with 10 bases between. CDR3 length equals 15 residues. This chain's CDR3 is CASSQEGRETGELFF. Written as DNA, the CDR3 is TGTGCCAGCAGCCAAGAGGGCAGGGAGACCGGGGAGCTGTTTTTT.

The sample holds a few counts of this clonotype. The genes are TRBV2 and TRBJ2-7; D ambiguous. In germline, CDR1 is SNHLY, CDR2 FYNNEI. Trimming removed 2 bases at V and 2 bases at J, with 13 bases between. CDR3 length: 15 amino acids. CDR3 sequence (DNA): TGTGCCAGCAGTGAATACCCAGCGCCAGCCTACGAGCAGTACTTC. Its translation: CASSEYPAPAYEQYF.

This clonotype has more than one count but fewer than ten. The chain carries TRBV20-1 and TRBJ1-5; 8 bases match TRBD1. The length of the CDR3 is 13 residues. Looked up from germline, CDR1 is DFQATT and CDR2 is SNEGSKA (reference sequence). Unmatched junction bases numbered 2, after V lost 1 base and J lost 6 bases. CDR3 coding DNA: TGCAGTGCTAGAGGGCAGGGGGCTCAGCCCCAGCATTTT. Protein: CSARGQGAQPQHF.

This clonotype was observed a handful of times. The chain uses TRBV19 and TRBJ1-5; D not resolved. Trimming left V 0 bases short and J 5 bases short, with 5 bases between. This CDR3 is built from 13 residues. Germline CDR1 is LNHDA and CDR2 is SQIVND (reference sequence). The CDR3 coding sequence is TGTGCCAGTAGTATAGATCCAGATCAGCCCCAGCATTTT. Protein sequence: CASSIDPDQPQHF. The full variable domain, its missing parts supplied by reference TRBV19 and TRBJ1-5, is DGGITQSPKYLFRKEGQNVTLSCEQNLNHDAMYWYRQDPGQGLRLIYYSQIVNDFQKGDIAEGYSVSREKKESFPLTVTSAQKNPTAFYLCASSIDPDQPQHFGDGTRLSIL.

Only a few counts were recorded for this clonotype. The genes are TRBV20-1 and TRBJ1-2; 9 nucleotides agree with TRBD1. The germline V gene encodes CDR1 DFQATT and CDR2 SNEGSKA (reference sequence). The CDR3 consists of 21 residues. V trimming: 0 bases; J trimming: 2 bases; junction bases outside the gene matches: 22. CDR3 region: CSARDRIGVTGQGNINYGYTF. The CDR3 coding sequence is TGCAGTGCTAGAGATCGGATAGGTGTTACGGGACAGGGTAATATAAACTATGGCTACACCTTC.

The rearrangement links TRBV4-2 to TRBJ2-3; 11 bases fit TRBD2. Germline V lookup: CDR1 LGHNA, CDR2 YNFKEQ. V was clipped by 1 base and J by 4 bases; unmatched bases: 4. This CDR3 region has 16 residues. The CDR3 region has the DNA TGTGCCAGCAGCCAAGCACTAGCGGGAGTGTCAGATACGCAGTATTTT. It is translated as CASSQALAGVSDTQYF.

The V call is TRBV2, the J call TRBJ2-5; D may match TRBD1 or TRBD2 (6 bases each). Germline V CDR1 and CDR2: SNHLY, FYNNEI. Trimming stripped 3 bases from V and 5 bases from J, with 13 bases between. The CDR3 has 14 amino acids. The CDR3 coding sequence is TGTGCCAGCAGTGATGGGCACGGGGGCGAGACCCAGTACTTC. Translating it yields CASSDGHGGETQYF. Full variable domain (remainder filled in from reference TRBV2 and TRBJ2-5): EPEVTQTPSHQVTQMGQEVILRCVPISNHLYFYWYRQILGQKVEFLVSFYNNEISEKSEIFDDQFSVERPDGSNFTLKIRSTKLEDSAMYFCASSDGHGGETQYFGPGTRLLVL.

This clonotype has only a few counts. The chain recombines TRBV27 with TRBJ2-7; 12 positions match TRBD2. J was trimmed by 3 bases and V by 2 bases; bases with no gene match: 2. The CDR3 consists of 15 residues. The V gene's germline CDR1 is MNHEY and CDR2 SMNVEV (reference sequence). This chain's CDR3 is CASSLGLAGIYEQYF. The CDR3 DNA sequence: TGTGCCAGCAGTTTAGGACTAGCGGGGATCTACGAGCAGTACTTC.

The chain recombines TRBV6-1 with TRBJ2-2; D tentatively fits TRBD1 or TRBD2 (7 bases each). V shed 8 bases and J shed 3 bases, with 16 bases lying between them. The length of the CDR3 is 15 residues. CDR1 MNHNS and CDR2 SASEGT come from the germline V gene. CDR3 nucleotides: TGTGCCAGCCCCAGGGGGGGGTTCGACACCGGGGAGCTGTTTTTT. Its protein product is CASPRGGFDTGELFF.